This passage covers 15 T cell receptor beta chains from one sample sequenced in a study of T cell changes during pregnancy in multiple sclerosis. Produced via immunoSEQ multiplex PCR; TCRdb's table is partial and in-frame only. Counted here are tens of thousands of clones, around 91% occurring once; the ten biggest clones make up around 1.8%. The sequencing used peripheral blood, collected after pregnancy. These receptors were collected from a female donor with multiple sclerosis, enrolled in a pregnancy study.

The chain employs TRBV7-2 and TRBJ2-1; no definite D call. Trimming took 1 base from V and 6 from J, leaving 10 bases between them. The length of the CDR3 is 14 residues. Looked up from germline, CDR1 is SGHTA and CDR2 is FQGNSA. The CDR3 reads CASSLGPPGNEQFF. The CDR3 DNA reads TGTGCCAGCAGCTTAGGACCACCGGGCAATGAGCAGTTCTTC.

The rearrangement links TRBV7-2 to TRBJ1-6; D gene uncertain. From germline, CDR1 is SGHTA and CDR2 FQGNSA. V lost 3 bases and J lost 7, with 16 bases in between. The CDR3 is made up of 16 amino acids. CDR3 in DNA: TGTGCCAGCAGCTTGGCAGGCCCGTTAGTGAATTCACCCCTCCACTTT. It translates to CASSLAGPLVNSPLHF.

The V gene is TRBV5-1, the J gene TRBJ1-2, with 9 bases aligning to TRBD1. CDR3 length equals 16 residues. The J segment lost 0 bases and the V segment lost 3 bases, leaving 6 bases of the junction unmatched. CDR1 is SGHRS and CDR2 is YFSETQ in the germline V gene. DNA for the CDR3: TGCGCCAGCAGCTACGGGGACAGGGAGGCTAACTATGGCTACACCTTC. Translated, it gives CASSYGDREANYGYTF.

The V call is TRBV10-3, the J call TRBJ1-4; TRBD1 might be the D (5 bases). Trimming removed 11 bases at V and 5 bases at J, with 12 bases between. This CDR3 is built from 12 residues. Germline CDR1 and CDR2: ENHRY and SYGVKD. As DNA, the CDR3 is TGTGCCGTCCAAGGGGTGAATGAAAAACTGTTTTTT. Its translation: CAVQGVNEKLFF.

The V call is TRBV5-1, the J call TRBJ2-3, with D perhaps TRBD2 (5 bases). CDR3 length: 13 amino acids. V was pared by 0 bases and J by 6 bases, with 8 bases between. Germline CDR1 SGHRS, CDR2 YFSETQ. The CDR3 is CASSLVPGDTQYF. Here the CDR3 DNA reads TGCGCCAGCAGCTTGGTTCCGGGGGATACGCAGTATTTT.

The chain employs TRBV18 and TRBJ1-1; D gene unclear. The V and J ends lost 5 bases and 7 bases respectively, with 11 bases between them. The CDR3 is 12 amino acids. Per germline, CDR1 KGHSH and CDR2 LQKENI. CDR3 sequence: CASSSERGEAFF. The CDR3 bases are TGTGCCAGCTCATCTGAACGGGGTGAAGCTTTCTTT.

The V and J genes are TRBV7-3 and TRBJ2-2, with D tentatively TRBD1 (6 bases). The CDR3 consists of 15 residues. Trimming removed 3 bases at V and 4 bases at J, with 12 bases between. The germline gives CDR1 SGHTA, CDR2 FQGTGA. The CDR3 region has the DNA TGTGCCAGCAGCTTCGGGACAATTGCCACCGGGGAGCTGTTTTTT. As protein: CASSFGTIATGELFF.

The rearrangement joins TRBV5-6 to TRBJ1-6; maybe TRBD1 (5 bases). The CDR3 consists of 15 residues. Trimming stripped 1 base from V and 6 bases from J, with 11 bases between. CDR1 is SGHDT, CDR2 YYEEEE, per germline. The chain's CDR3 is CASSLWGRGNSPLHF. CDR3 bases: TGTGCCAGCAGCTTGTGGGGGAGGGGTAATTCACCCCTCCACTTT.

The rearrangement joins TRBV6-5 to TRBJ1-1; D is undetermined. This CDR3 spans 14 amino acids. Trimming left V 3 bases short and J 6 bases short, with 14 bases between. Germline CDR1 reads MNHEY; CDR2 reads SVGAGI. The CDR3 loop reads CASSYTGILSEAFF. CDR3 DNA: TGTGCCAGCAGTTATACGGGGATTTTATCTGAAGCTTTCTTT.

The chain joins TRBV6-5 to TRBJ1-2; D uncertain. V was shortened by 1 base and J by 8 bases, with 11 bases between the two germline ends. The germline gives CDR1 MNHEY, CDR2 SVGAGI. This CDR3 region has 13 residues. The CDR3 DNA sequence: TGTGCCAGCAGTTACTTCCGGGGAGAGGGCTACACCTTC. Its translation: CASSYFRGEGYTF.

The chain is built from TRBV10-3 and TRBJ2-2; 8 nucleotides line up with TRBD1. The V gene end was trimmed by 4 bases and the J gene end by 13 bases; junction bases not matched to a gene: 8. There are 13 residues in the CDR3. CDR1 and CDR2 (germline): ENHRY, SYGVKD. CDR3 DNA sequence: TGTGCCATCAGTGGGGCAGGGGGCGATGGGCTGTTTTTT. Protein: CAISGAGGDGLFF.

V gene TRBV7-2 combines with J gene TRBJ1-2; weak D call: TRBD1 (6 bases). V was shortened by 5 bases and J by 8 bases, with 15 bases between the two germline ends. Germline V lookup: CDR1 SGHTA, CDR2 FQGNSA. The CDR3 runs 13 residues. CDR3 DNA sequence: TGTGCCAGCAGCCCCCTACAGGGTGCCGGCTACACCTTC. Its translation is CASSPLQGAGYTF.

The chain's CDR3 is CASSSRQGARSNYGYTF. DNA for the CDR3: TGTGCCAGCAGCTCCCGACAGGGGGCTAGGTCCAACTATGGCTACACCTTC. The genes are TRBV7-8 and TRBJ1-2; 10 nucleotides match TRBD1. Germline-derived CDR1 and CDR2 are SGHVS and FQNEAQ. The CDR3 loop spans 17 amino acids. Trimming removed 4 bases from V and 2 bases from J; junction bases left unmatched: 10.

The V call is TRBV2, the J call TRBJ1-1; D remains ambiguous. Trimming stripped 8 bases from V and 0 bases from J, with 13 bases between. Germline CDR1 reads SNHLY; CDR2 reads FYNNEI. This CDR3 is 14 amino acids long. The DNA for the CDR3 is TGTGCCAGCCTTTTTACACCTTTGAACACTGAAGCTTTCTTT. This sequence encodes CASLFTPLNTEAFF.

The chain has TRBV5-4 and TRBJ2-1; the match to TRBD2 covers 14 bases. Germline lookup yields CDR1 SGHNT and CDR2 YYREEE (reference sequence). The CDR3 has 15 amino acids. V lost 4 bases, J lost 9 bases, and 6 bases stayed unmatched. CDR3 sequence reads: CASSATSGGESEQFF. The CDR3 nucleotides read TGTGCCAGCAGCGCGACTAGCGGGGGGGAGAGTGAGCAGTTCTTC.